The sequence of this TCR beta chain was determined in a study of PD-1 blockade in classical Hodgkin lymphoma. In the study overall: Patients were infused with nivolumab 3 mg/kg every 2 weeks.

Details on this clone: The antigen is undetermined.

Data came from immunoSEQ multiplex PCR; TCRdb stores just in-frame clones and leaves some out. The data show approximately 30,000 clones, approximately 87% seen once. Relapse after autologous stem cell transplantation occurred in every patient, and brentuximab vedotin exposure varied. Study results and limitations: No one has yet defined what causes the repertoire differences, which may be disease activity or prior therapy. Compared with healthy donors, newly diagnosed patients reportedly showed lower baseline TCR diversity.

Germline V CDR1 and CDR2: SGHVS, FQNEAQ. Trimming took off 1 base at V and 2 bases at J, with 11 bases between the two ends. This CDR3 is built from 15 residues. This sequence joins TRBV7-8 and TRBJ1-2; D not resolved. Sample: peripheral blood mononuclear cells (PBMCs), taken before the second cycle of nivolumab. This clonotype was obtained from a human donor with classical Hodgkin lymphoma. The CDR3 DNA reads as TGTGCCAGCAGCTTAGGGGAAACTCGCAACTATGGCTACACCTTC. Its translation is CASSLGETRNYGYTF.